This TCR beta chain is from a study of cytomegalovirus exposure and HLA in healthy donors. Study-level results: In vitro work confirmed that a few CMV-associated chains recognize CMV antigens. In a later analysis, TCR beta V- and J-gene trimming showed a link to a missense DCLRE1C variant.

The germline CDR1 and CDR2 sequences are SGHDT and YYEEEE. The CDR3 is made up of 16 amino acids. V shed 4 bases and J shed 5 bases, with 19 bases lying between them. Primers: 60 Vbeta forward and 13 Jbeta reverse. Method: immunoSEQ multiplex PCR; TCRdb's copy keeps in-frame clones and lacks some. This table has about 180,000 clones, 75% to 90% appearing once. Worth noting for this clone: The antigen is not known.

The TCR sequence derives from a girl between 5 and 17 years old in good health and CMV-seropositive. Sequencing was carried out using PBMCs. The rearrangement joins TRBV5-6 to TRBJ1-5; tentatively, D is TRBD1 (5 bases). The CDR3 nucleotides read TGTGCCAGCAGCCTGGGGGGTAGGACCAGGGATCAGCCCCAGCATTTT. Translation: CASSLGGRTRDQPQHF.